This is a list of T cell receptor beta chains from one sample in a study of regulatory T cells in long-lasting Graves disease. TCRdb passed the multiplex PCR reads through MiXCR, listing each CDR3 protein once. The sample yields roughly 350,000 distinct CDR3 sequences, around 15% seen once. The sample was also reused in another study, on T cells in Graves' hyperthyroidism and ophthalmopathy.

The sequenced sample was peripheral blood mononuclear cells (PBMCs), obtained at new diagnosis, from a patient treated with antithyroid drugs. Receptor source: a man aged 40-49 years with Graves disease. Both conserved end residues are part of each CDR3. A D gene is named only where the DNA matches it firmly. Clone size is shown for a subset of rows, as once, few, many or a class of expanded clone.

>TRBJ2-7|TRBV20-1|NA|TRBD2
TGCAGTGCTAGAGATTCTCTAGCGGGGTCCCACTCCTACGAGCAGTACTTC
CSARDSLAGSHSYEQYF
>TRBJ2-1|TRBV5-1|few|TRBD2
TGCGCCAGCAGCTTGCAGCGGGGGGCGTACAATGAGCAGTTCTTC
CASSLQRGAYNEQFF
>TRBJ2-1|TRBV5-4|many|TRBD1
TGTGCCAGCAGCCGAGGACAGGGGCAGTTCTTC
CASSRGQGQFF
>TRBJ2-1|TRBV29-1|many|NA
TGCAGCGTTGAAGAGGGCCGGCGAAGTTGGCAGTTCTTC
CSVEEGRRSWQFF
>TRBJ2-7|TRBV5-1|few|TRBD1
TGCGCCAGCAGCTTGGGGGGACAGGGGTCGGTCGAGCAGTACTTC
CASSLGGQGSVEQYF
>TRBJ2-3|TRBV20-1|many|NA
TGCAGTGCCACCACACGGGACGGCTACACAGATACGCAGTATTTT
CSATTRDGYTDTQYF
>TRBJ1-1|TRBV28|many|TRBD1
TGTGCCAGCAGTTCCACAGGGGGAAACACTGAAGCTTTCTTT
CASSSTGGNTEAFF
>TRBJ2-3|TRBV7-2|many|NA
TGTGCCAGCAGCCCTATGTATGGGGATACGCAGTATTTT
CASSPMYGDTQYF
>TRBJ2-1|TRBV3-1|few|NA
TGTGCCAGCAGCCAAGATTGGGACTTCAATGAGCAGTTCTTC
CASSQDWDFNEQFF
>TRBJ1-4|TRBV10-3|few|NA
TGTGCCATCGGACCAACTAATGAAAAACTGTTTTTT
CAIGPTNEKLFF
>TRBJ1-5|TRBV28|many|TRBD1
TGTGCCAGCAGTATCCCGACAGGGGGACTTCAGCCCCAGCATTTT
CASSIPTGGLQPQHF
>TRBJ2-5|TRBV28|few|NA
TGTGCCAGCAGTTTGGGCGGGACGCTGATGAAGACCCAGTACTTC
CASSLGGTLMKTQYF
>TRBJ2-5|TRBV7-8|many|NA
TGTGCCAGCAGCCGAGTAACGGGGGAGACCCAGTACTTC
CASSRVTGETQYF
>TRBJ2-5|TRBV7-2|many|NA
TGTGCCAGCAGCTTAATGCGGCTGGAGACCCAGTACTTC
CASSLMRLETQYF
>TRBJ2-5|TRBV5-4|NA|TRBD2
TGTGCCGGCAGCTTGAGCGGGAGCTTTCAAGAGACCCAGTACTTC
CAGSLSGSFQETQYF
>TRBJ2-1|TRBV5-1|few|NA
TGCGCCAGCAGCTCTCTCAGGGTCCATGAGCAGTTCTTC
CASSSLRVHEQFF
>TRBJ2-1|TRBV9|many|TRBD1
TGTGCCACCGCACGGACAGGGGGCCACAATGAGCAGTTCTTC
CATARTGGHNEQFF
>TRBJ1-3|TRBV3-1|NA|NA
TGTGCCAGCAGCCCGGACGGCTCTGGAAACACCATATATTTT
CASSPDGSGNTIYF
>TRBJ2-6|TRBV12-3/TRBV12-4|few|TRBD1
TGTGCCAGCAGCCCGACAGGGTCTGGGGCCAACGTCCTGACTTTC
CASSPTGSGANVLTF
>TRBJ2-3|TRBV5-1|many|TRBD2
TGCGCCAGCAGCTTGAAGCGGGGGACGACAGATACGCAGTATTTT
CASSLKRGTTDTQYF
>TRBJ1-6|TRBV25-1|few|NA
TGTGCCAGCAGTGAATATTCTGACTATAATTCACCCCTCCACTTT
CASSEYSDYNSPLHF
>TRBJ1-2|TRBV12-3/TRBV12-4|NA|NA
TGTGCCAGCAGTTTCGACCGAACTTATGGCTACACCTTC
CASSFDRTYGYTF
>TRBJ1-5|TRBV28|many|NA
TGTGCCAGCAGCTTGGGGGGTGGCAATCAGCCCCAGCATTTT
CASSLGGGNQPQHF
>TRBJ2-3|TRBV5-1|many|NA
TGCGCCAGCAGCTTGTATAGGCCCTTATCAGATACGCAGTATTTT
CASSLYRPLSDTQYF
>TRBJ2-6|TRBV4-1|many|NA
TGCGCCAGCAGCCGGGGGGTGCGCTCTGGGGCCAACGTCCTGACTTTC
CASSRGVRSGANVLTF
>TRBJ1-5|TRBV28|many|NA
TGTGCCAGCAGTTTAAGCTTCGTAAGGAGCAATCAGCCCCAGCATTTT
CASSLSFVRSNQPQHF
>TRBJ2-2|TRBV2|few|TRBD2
TGTGCCAGCAGTGAAGTGGCTAGCGGGGCCGGGGAGCTGTTTTTT
CASSEVASGAGELFF
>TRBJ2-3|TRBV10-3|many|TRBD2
TGTGCCATCAGTAGCGGGGGGGCGGCAGATACGCAGTATTTT
CAISSGGAADTQYF
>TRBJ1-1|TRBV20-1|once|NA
TGCAGCGGATCCGGGAACACTGAAGCTTTCTTT
CSGSGNTEAFF
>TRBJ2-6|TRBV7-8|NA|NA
TGTGCCAGCAGCTTAGGGCGGGGGCTCGGGGCCAACGTCCTGACTTTC
CASSLGRGLGANVLTF
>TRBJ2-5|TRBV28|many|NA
TGTGCCAGCAGTTTAGGGGCAGGGTTAGAGACCCAGTACTTC
CASSLGAGLETQYF
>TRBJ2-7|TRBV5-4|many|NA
TGTGCCAGCAGGTCCGGGTACGAGCAGTACTTC
CASRSGYEQYF
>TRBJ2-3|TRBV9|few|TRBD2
TGTGCCAGCAGCCCTCATCTTAGCGGGGGGAGCACAGATACGCAGTATTTT
CASSPHLSGGSTDTQYF
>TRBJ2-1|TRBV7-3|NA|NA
TGTGCCAGCAGCTTAGCAATGGACAATGAGCAGTTCTTC
CASSLAMDNEQFF
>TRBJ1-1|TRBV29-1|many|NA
TGCAGCGTTGAAGGCAGGGGAGGATCCACTGAAGCTTTCTTT
CSVEGRGGSTEAFF
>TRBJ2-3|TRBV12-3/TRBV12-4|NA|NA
TGTGCCAGCAGTTTACCCCCCAGGCGCACAGATACGCAGTATTTT
CASSLPPRRTDTQYF
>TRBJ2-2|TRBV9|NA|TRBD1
TGTGCCAGCAGCGTAGGGATCGGGACAGTCCTCACCGGGGAGCTGTTTTTT
CASSVGIGTVLTGELFF
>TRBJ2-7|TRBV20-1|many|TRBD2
TGCAGTGCTAGGGCGGGGGGCGACGAGCAGTACTTC
CSARAGGDEQYF
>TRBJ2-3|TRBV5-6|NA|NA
TGTGCCAGCAGCTTCTTGACGGGTTATAGCACAGATACGCAGTATTTT
CASSFLTGYSTDTQYF
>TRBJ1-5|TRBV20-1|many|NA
TGCAGTGCTAGTACAGGGTTCGCTTGGCCCCAGCATTTT
CSASTGFAWPQHF
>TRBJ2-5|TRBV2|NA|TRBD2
TGTGCCAGCAGTTACTTTAGCGGGGGGGCGAGCCAGTACTTC
CASSYFSGGASQYF
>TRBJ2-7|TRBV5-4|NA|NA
TGTGCCAGCAGCTTGCAAGCGAGCCGGGGCGAGCAGTACTTC
CASSLQASRGEQYF
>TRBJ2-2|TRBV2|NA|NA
TGTGCCAGCAGTGAATGGAGTACACTCCTCACCGGGGAGCTGTTTTTT
CASSEWSTLLTGELFF
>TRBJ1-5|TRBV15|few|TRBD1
TGTGCCACCAGCAGAGCGTCAGGGGGCTATCAGCCCCAGCATTTT
CATSRASGGYQPQHF
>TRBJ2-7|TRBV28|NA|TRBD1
TGTGCCAGCAGTCGTGAGGGACAGGGAGGGGAGCAGTACTTC
CASSREGQGGEQYF
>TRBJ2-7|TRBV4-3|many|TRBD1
TGCGCCAGCAGCCAAGAGGAACAGGGGGCGTATGAGCAGTACTTC
CASSQEEQGAYEQYF
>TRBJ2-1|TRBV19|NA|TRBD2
TGTGCCAGTACGGGGGCAACTAGCGGGGTGTCCTACAATGAGCAGTTCTTC
CASTGATSGVSYNEQFF
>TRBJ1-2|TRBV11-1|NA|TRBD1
TGTGCCAGCAGCTTAGTCGGGCAGGGGGTCTTAGGTGGCTACACCTTC
CASSLVGQGVLGGYTF
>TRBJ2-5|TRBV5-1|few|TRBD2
TGCGCCAGCAGACTAGCGGCGAGCGGAGAGACCCAGTACTTC
CASRLAASGETQYF
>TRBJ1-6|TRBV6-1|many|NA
TGTGCCAGCAGCTTACCCCCAGGAAGGAGCTCCTATAATTCACCCCTCCACTTT
CASSLPPGRSSYNSPLHF
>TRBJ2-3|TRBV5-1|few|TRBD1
TGCGCCAGCAGCGCACAGGGGGCGGTCGGCACAGATACGCAGTATTTT
CASSAQGAVGTDTQYF
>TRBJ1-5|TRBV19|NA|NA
TGTGCCAGTCAGGAGGAATTCAATCAGCCCCAGCATTTT
CASQEEFNQPQHF
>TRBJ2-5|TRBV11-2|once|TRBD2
TGTGCCAGCAAAGACGGGGGGAACCAAGAGACCCAGTACTTC
CASKDGGNQETQYF
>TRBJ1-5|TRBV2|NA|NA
TGTGCCAGCAGTGACGTCCCGGGCCTCAATCAGCCCCAGCATTTT
CASSDVPGLNQPQHF
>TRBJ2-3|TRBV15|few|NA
TGTGCCACCAGCAGTCTCGGGGGGCTGGGAGATACGCAGTATTTT
CATSSLGGLGDTQYF
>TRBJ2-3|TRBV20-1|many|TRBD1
TGCAGTGCTAGAGTTGGGGACAGAGACACAGATACGCAGTATTTT
CSARVGDRDTDTQYF
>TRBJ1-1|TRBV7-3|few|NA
TGTGCCAGCAGCCCCGGGGGCGGGTCGAACACTGAAGCTTTCTTT
CASSPGGGSNTEAFF
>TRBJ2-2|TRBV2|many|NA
TGTGCCAGCAGTGTGGCATCCGGGGAGCTGTTTTTT
CASSVASGELFF
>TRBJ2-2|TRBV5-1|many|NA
TGCGCCAGCAGCTTGGGCCACAGGGACACCGGGGAGCTGTTTTTT
CASSLGHRDTGELFF